This paragraph reports one TCR beta chain. The data belong to a study of blood T cell repertoires in COVID-19. On the study more broadly: Sources were T cells, B-cell-depleted T cells, or PBMCs; the material itself was cDNA or gDNA.

Looked up from germline, CDR1 is SEHNR and CDR2 is FQNEAQ (reference sequence). With 5 bases removed from V and 5 bases from J, the gap between germline ends came to 18 bases. This CDR3 contains 16 residues. In the study's own analysis: It was from reference gene primer amplification that nucleated cell counts were estimated. Clones were sequenced by immunoSEQ multiplex PCR, and TCRdb holds only the in-frame ones, with some missing. D and trimming were read from the DNA, whereas the V and J calls and clone size are those reported in that table. The sample yields approximately 110,000 clones, about 94% seen once.

The chain has TRBV7-9 and TRBJ2-2, with D perhaps matching TRBD2 (5 bases). This clonotype was sampled from a man aged 50 to 60 with COVID-19, enrolled during active disease. The sample taken for sequencing was peripheral blood. CDR3 residues: CASSTKRNGITGELFF. The CDR3 DNA reads as TGTGCCAGCAGCACGAAGAGAAACGGGATTACCGGGGAGCTGTTTTTT.